This T cell receptor (beta chain) appears in the sequencing data of a study of metastatic and nonmetastatic thyroid tumors. Whole-study context: It was across blood and tumor or nodule tissue from malignant and benign thyroid patients that repertoires were compared. General study results and limits: It was reported that TCR beta diversity was significantly higher in malignant thyroid tumors than benign nodules, in blood and tumor.

The entire patient cohort was treatment-naive prior to thyroid surgery. Trimming took 3 bases from V and 8 from J, leaving 14 bases between them. The CDR3 totals 14 residues. Judged by abundance, this clone is medium-sized (0.01 to 0.1%). Its antigen remains unknown. Authors' analysis steps: A classifier for distant metastasis in papillary thyroid cancer was constructed using CDR3 differences observed across clinicopathological groups. Using MiXCR, TCRdb re-called clones from the PCR reads. These V and J calls rely on TCRdb rather than the paper's analysis. The sample yields around 20,000 clones, roughly 14% seen once.

This sequence joins TRBV12-3 or TRBV12-4 and TRBJ2-1, with no clear D. The receptor comes from a female donor with papillary thyroid cancer or a benign thyroid nodule (not recorded which). Some clones in this sample may be carry-over from other donors' samples. Sequencing was done on a sample of tumor tissue. CDR3 DNA sequence: TGTGCCAGCAGTTTGGTACAGTGGACGGATGAGCAGTTCTTC. It translates to CASSLVQWTDEQFF.